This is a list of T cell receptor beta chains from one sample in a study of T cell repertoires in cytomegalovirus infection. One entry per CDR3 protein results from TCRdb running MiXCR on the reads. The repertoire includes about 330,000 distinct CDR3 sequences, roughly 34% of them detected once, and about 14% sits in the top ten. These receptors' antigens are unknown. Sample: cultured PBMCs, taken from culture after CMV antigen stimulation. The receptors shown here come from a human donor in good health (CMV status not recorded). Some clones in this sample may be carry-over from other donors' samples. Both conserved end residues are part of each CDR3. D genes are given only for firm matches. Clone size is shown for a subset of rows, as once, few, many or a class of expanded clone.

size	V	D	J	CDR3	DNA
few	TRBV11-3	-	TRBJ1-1	CASTTRWGFTEAFF	TGTGCCAGCACCACCAGGTGGGGATTCACTGAAGCTTTCTTT
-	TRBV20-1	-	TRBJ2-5	CSARTPGRETQYF	TGCAGTGCTAGGACTCCCGGTCGGGAGACCCAGTACTTC
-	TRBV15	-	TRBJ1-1	CATSPWNPTANTEAFF	TGTGCCACCAGCCCTTGGAACCCTACAGCGAACACTGAAGCTTTCTTT
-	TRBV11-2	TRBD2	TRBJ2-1	CASSAGLAGPGEQFF	TGTGCCAGCAGCGCGGGACTAGCGGGACCAGGGGAGCAGTTCTTC
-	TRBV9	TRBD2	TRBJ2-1	CASSVAVTSGIDEQFF	TGTGCCAGCAGCGTAGCTGTGACTAGCGGGATTGATGAGCAGTTCTTC
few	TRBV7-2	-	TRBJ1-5	CASRPPGQAQHF	TGTGCCAGCAGACCCCCTGGTCAGGCCCAGCATTTT
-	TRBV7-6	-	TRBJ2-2	CASSTRQDTGELFF	TGTGCCAGCAGCACCCGACAAGACACCGGGGAGCTGTTTTTT
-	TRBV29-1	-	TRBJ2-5	CSVPGPWNQETQYF	TGCAGCGTTCCCGGGCCCTGGAACCAAGAGACCCAGTACTTC
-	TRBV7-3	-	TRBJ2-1	CASGGIQFF	TGTGCCAGCGGCGGGATCCAGTTCTTC
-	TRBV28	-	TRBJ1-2	CASKGEDKNGYTF	TGTGCCAGCAAAGGCGAGGATAAGAATGGCTACACCTTC
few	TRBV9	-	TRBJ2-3	CASSVGGDTDTQYF	TGTGCCAGCAGCGTAGGCGGGGACACAGATACGCAGTATTTT
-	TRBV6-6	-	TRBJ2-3	CASTPGIRTVDTQYF	TGTGCCAGCACCCCCGGGATACGCACGGTTGATACGCAGTATTTT
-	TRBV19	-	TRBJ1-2	CASSSRTANDYGYTF	TGTGCCAGTAGTTCACGGACAGCGAATGACTATGGCTACACCTTC
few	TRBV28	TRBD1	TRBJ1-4	CASGTGREKLFF	TGTGCCAGTGGGACAGGTCGCGAAAAACTGTTTTTT
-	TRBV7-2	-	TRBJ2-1	CASSPRLGTGQFF	TGTGCCAGCAGCCCGCGGTTGGGCACCGGGCAGTTCTTC
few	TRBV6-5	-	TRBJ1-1	CASSYRGETEAFF	TGTGCCAGCAGTTACAGGGGGGAGACTGAAGCTTTCTTT
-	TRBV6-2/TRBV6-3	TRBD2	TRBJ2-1	CASNKRAGGGHEQFF	TGTGCCAGCAACAAAAGGGCGGGGGGGGGTCATGAGCAGTTCTTC
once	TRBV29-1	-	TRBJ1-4	CSVRTLEKLFF	TGCAGCGTCCGAACCCTCGAAAAACTGTTTTTT
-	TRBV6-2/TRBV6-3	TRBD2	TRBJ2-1	CASSRGTSGRGNEQFF	TGTGCCAGCAGTCGAGGGACTAGCGGGAGGGGCAATGAGCAGTTCTTC
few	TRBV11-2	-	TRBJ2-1	CASSLDQSYNEQFF	TGTGCCAGCAGCTTAGATCAGAGTTACAATGAGCAGTTCTTC
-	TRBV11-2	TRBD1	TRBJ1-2	CASSTGQGMRGYTF	TGTGCCAGCAGTACGGGACAGGGGATGAGAGGCTACACCTTC
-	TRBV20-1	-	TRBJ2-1	CSAPPPTGHNEQFF	TGCAGTGCTCCCCCCCCGACAGGCCACAATGAGCAGTTCTTC
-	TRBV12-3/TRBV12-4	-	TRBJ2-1	CASTPGPPRDNEQFF	TGTGCCAGCACCCCCGGACCCCCCAGGGACAATGAGCAGTTCTTC
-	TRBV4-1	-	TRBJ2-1	CASSQDTPLIGGGGYNEQFF	TGCGCCAGCAGCCAAGATACCCCCCTCATAGGGGGAGGAGGTTACAATGAGCAGTTCTTC
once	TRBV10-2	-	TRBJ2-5	CASSESPGRETQYF	TGCGCCAGCAGTGAGTCGCCAGGGAGAGAGACCCAGTACTTC
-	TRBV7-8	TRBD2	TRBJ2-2	CASSASGRGDGELFF	TGTGCCAGCAGCGCCAGCGGGAGGGGAGACGGGGAGCTGTTTTTT
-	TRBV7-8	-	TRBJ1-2	CASSLDAANYGYTF	TGTGCCAGCAGCTTAGACGCAGCGAACTATGGCTACACCTTC
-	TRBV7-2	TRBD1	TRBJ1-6	CASSLFAGGTRSPLHF	TGTGCCAGCAGCTTATTTGCAGGGGGGACGAGGTCACCCCTCCACTTT
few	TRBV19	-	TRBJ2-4	CASSRGDIQYF	TGTGCCAGTAGTAGGGGGGACATTCAGTACTTC
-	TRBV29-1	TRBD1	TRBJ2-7	CSALQQGAHEQYF	TGCAGCGCCTTACAACAGGGGGCACACGAGCAGTACTTC
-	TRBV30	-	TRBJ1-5	CAWSVFTANQPQHF	TGTGCCTGGAGTGTTTTTACAGCAAATCAGCCCCAGCATTTT
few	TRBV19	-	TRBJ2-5	CASSITGSQVTQYF	TGTGCCAGTAGTATCACGGGATCGCAGGTGACCCAGTACTTC
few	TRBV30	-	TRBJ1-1	CAWSQPLWGQHTEAFF	TGTGCCTGGAGCCAACCCTTGTGGGGCCAACACACTGAAGCTTTCTTT
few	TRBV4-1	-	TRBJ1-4	CASSQGSGSRVTNEKLFF	TGCGCCAGCAGCCAAGGATCAGGGTCGAGGGTTACTAATGAAAAACTGTTTTTT
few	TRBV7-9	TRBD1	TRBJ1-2	CASSLGQGVDWGYTF	TGTGCCAGCAGCTTGGGACAGGGGGTCGATTGGGGCTACACCTTC
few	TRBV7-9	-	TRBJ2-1	CASSLVRGPVGEQFF	TGTGCCAGCAGCTTAGTAAGGGGCCCGGTCGGTGAGCAGTTCTTC
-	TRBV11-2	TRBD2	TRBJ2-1	CASSSLLASSYNEQFF	TGTGCCAGCAGCTCCTTACTAGCGAGCTCCTACAATGAGCAGTTCTTC
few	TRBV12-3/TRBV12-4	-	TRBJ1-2	CASSSVQLYGYTF	TGTGCCAGCAGTTCCGTACAGCTCTATGGCTACACCTTC
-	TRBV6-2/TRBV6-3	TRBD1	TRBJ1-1	CASRSGGVGTEAFF	TGTGCCAGCAGGTCAGGGGGCGTAGGCACTGAAGCTTTCTTT
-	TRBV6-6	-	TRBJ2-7	CASSYSRQTFFEQYF	TGTGCCAGCAGTTACTCGAGACAGACATTTTTCGAGCAGTACTTC
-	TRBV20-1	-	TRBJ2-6	CSARGVGANVLTF	TGCAGTGCTAGGGGGGTGGGGGCCAACGTCCTGACTTTC
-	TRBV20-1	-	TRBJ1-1	CSAFYREGTEAFF	TGCAGTGCATTCTACAGGGAGGGGACTGAAGCTTTCTTT
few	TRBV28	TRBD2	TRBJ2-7	CATLLAGSYEQYF	TGTGCCACCCTCCTAGCGGGGTCTTACGAGCAGTACTTC
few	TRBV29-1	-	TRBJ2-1	CSVDGVQGTTYNEQFF	TGCAGCGTTGATGGGGTGCAGGGGACAACGTACAATGAGCAGTTCTTC